These 30 T cell receptor beta chains came from one sample sequenced in a study of beta chain features in type 1 diabetes. Expressed TCRB transcripts were sequenced, since all the RNA that had been isolated was reverse transcribed. Profiled with immunoSEQ multiplex PCR; TCRdb holds only in-frame clones, not every one. The sample has some 160,000 clones; roughly 9.1% are singletons. Sequencing was done on a sample of central memory CD4+ T cells from blood. The source is a woman aged 18-29 years in good health.

The table lists this clone with a few counts. CDR3 amino acids: CAWSVGTAYEQYF. CDR3 nucleotides: TGTGCCTGGAGTGTTGGGACAGCGTACGAGCAGTACTTC. This chain connects TRBV30 to TRBJ2-7; 7 bases match TRBD1. The V segment lost 0 bases and the J segment 4 bases; nucleotides outside the gene matches: 3. CDR1 and CDR2 from the germline V gene are GTSNPN and SVGIG (reference sequence). The CDR3 totals 13 residues. The full variable domain, completed using reference TRBV30 and TRBJ2-7, is SQTIHQWPATLVQPVGSPLSLECTVEGTSNPNLYWYRQAAGRGLQLLFYSVGIGQISSEVPQNLSASRPQDRQFILSSKKLLLSDSGFYLCAWSVGTAYEQYFGPGTRLTVT.

The chain uses TRBV7-8 and TRBJ2-3; unclear D gene. The V end lost 1 base, the J end lost 0 bases, and 8 bases lay between the germline ends. This CDR3 has 15 amino acids. Germline CDR1 reads SGHVS; CDR2 reads FQNEAQ. CDR3 residues: CASSLEETSTDTQYF. As DNA, the CDR3 is TGTGCCAGCAGCTTAGAAGAGACTAGCACAGATACGCAGTATTTT.

V gene TRBV7-8 combines with J gene TRBJ2-1; no clear D gene. The CDR3 runs to 16 residues. The germline V and J ends were trimmed by 4 bases and 0 bases, with 13 bases remaining between them. Germline CDR1 and CDR2: SGHVS and FQNEAQ. CDR3: CASSSTPGSSYNEQFF. The CDR3 region has the DNA TGTGCCAGCAGCTCTACACCAGGTAGCTCCTACAATGAGCAGTTCTTC.

This chain joins TRBV30 and TRBJ1-3; weak D call: TRBD1 (5 bases). V was pared by 0 bases and J by 10 bases, with 13 bases between. This CDR3 is 13 amino acids long. Germline V gene lookup returns CDR1 GTSNPN and CDR2 SVGIG (reference sequence). The CDR3 spells CAWSVRAGMTIYF. CDR3 coding DNA: TGTGCCTGGAGTGTAAGGGCAGGGATGACCATATATTTT.

V is TRBV6-6 and J is TRBJ2-7, with D unresolved. The CDR3 extends over 15 amino acids. CDR1 and CDR2 from the germline V gene are MNHNY and SVGAGI (reference sequence). Deletions cut 3 bases from V and 5 bases from J, with 17 bases between. CDR3 sequence (DNA): TGTGCCAGCAGTTATGCGGCAGCTGGTGGAAACGAGCAGTACTTC. Protein sequence: CASSYAAAGGNEQYF.

J is TRBJ1-4 and V is TRBV6-5, with D possibly being TRBD1 (6 bases). V shed 11 bases and J shed 7 bases, with 11 bases lying between them. There are 11 residues in the CDR3. The germline gives CDR1 MNHEY, CDR2 SVGAGI. This CDR3 reads CASRQVEKLFF. The CDR3 region has the DNA TGTGCCTCCCGACAGGTTGAAAAACTGTTTTTT.

This clone was counted only a few times. The chain is built from TRBV30 and TRBJ1-3, with D unclear. Per germline, CDR1 GTSNPN and CDR2 SVGIG (reference sequence). CDR3 length: 11 residues. CDR3 loop: CGFSSGNTIYF. As DNA, the CDR3 is TGTGGATTTAGCTCTGGAAACACCATATATTTT.

This clone has just a few counts. The V and J genes are TRBV5-4 and TRBJ1-2, with D unresolved. CDR1 is SGHNT and CDR2 is YYREEE in the germline V gene (reference sequence). Trimming took 0 bases from V and 2 from J, leaving 8 bases between them. CDR3 length: 14 residues. The CDR3 protein is CASSLAGSNYGYTF. The CDR3 DNA reads as TGTGCCAGCAGCTTGGCGGGGTCCAACTATGGCTACACCTTC.

This clone has a handful of counts. The chain joins TRBV25-1 to TRBJ1-1; TRBD1 matches at 8 bases. The J segment lost 7 bases and the V segment lost 6 bases, leaving 4 bases of the junction unmatched. The germline gives CDR1 MGHDK, CDR2 SYGVNS. The CDR3 totals 12 residues. CDR3 sequence: CASRDREFEAFF. DNA for the CDR3: TGTGCCAGCAGGGACAGGGAGTTTGAAGCTTTCTTT.

The sample holds a few counts of this clone. V is TRBV7-9 and J is TRBJ1-2, with D possibly TRBD1 on 5 matching bases. The CDR3 totals 13 residues. CDR1 is SEHNR and CDR2 is FQNEAQ in the germline V gene (reference sequence). The ends were cut back, 5 bases at V and 7 bases at J, with 14 bases in the middle. The CDR3 coding sequence is TGTGCCAGCAGCCTGGGGGGGGAACCTGGCTACACCTTC. Its translation is CASSLGGEPGYTF. Together with reference TRBV7-9 and TRBJ1-2, the CDR3 gives the full variable domain: DTGVSQNPRHKITKRGQNVTFRCDPISEHNRLYWYRQTLGQGPEFLTYFQNEAQLEKSRLLSDRFSAERPKGSFSTLEIQRTEQGDSAMYLCASSLGGEPGYTFGSGTRLTVV.

This clone was recorded a few times. This chain links TRBV19 with TRBJ1-1; TRBD1 agrees at 8 bases. CDR3 size: 13 residues. Germline values: CDR1 LNHDA, CDR2 SQIVND (reference sequence). The V gene end was trimmed by 8 bases and the J gene end by 0 bases; junction bases not matched to a gene: 2. The CDR3 bases are TGTGCCAGTTACAGGGGGATGAACACTGAAGCTTTCTTT. It codes for CASYRGMNTEAFF. The full variable domain, with the rest looked up from reference TRBV19 and TRBJ1-1, is DGGITQSPKYLFRKEGQNVTLSCEQNLNHDAMYWYRQDPGQGLRLIYYSQIVNDFQKGDIAEGYSVSREKKESFPLTVTSAQKNPTAFYLCASYRGMNTEAFFGQGTRLTVV.

This clone was observed a few times. V gene TRBV6-6 combines with J gene TRBJ2-5; 8 bases agree with TRBD1. The germline CDR1 and CDR2 sequences are MNHNY and SVGAGI (reference sequence). V shed 5 bases, J shed 2 bases, and the junction held 4 bases outside the gene matches. The CDR3 contains 14 residues. The CDR3 is CASSTGTGQETQYF. The CDR3 DNA is TGTGCCAGCAGTACCGGGACAGGACAAGAGACCCAGTACTTC.

CDR3 protein: CAWSADEKLFF. For the CDR3, the DNA is TGTGCCTGGAGTGCTGATGAAAAACTGTTTTTT. This sequence joins TRBV30 and TRBJ1-4, with D uncertain. This CDR3 has 11 residues. V gave up 1 base and J gave up 6 bases, with 3 bases separating them. Germline assignment: CDR1 GTSNPN and CDR2 SVGIG (reference sequence).

The gene calls are TRBV10-3 and TRBJ2-7, with D maybe TRBD1 (8 bases). The V gene lost 4 bases and the J gene lost 6 bases, with 16 bases spanning the gap. The germline V gene encodes CDR1 ENHRY and CDR2 SYGVKD. There are 14 residues in the CDR3. This CDR3 is CAISGQGRGSEQYF. DNA of the CDR3: TGTGCCATCAGTGGACAGGGGAGGGGATCCGAGCAGTACTTC.

CDR3 amino acids: CASSERPSNTGELFF. In nucleotides, the CDR3 is TGTGCCAGCAGTGAACGTCCTTCGAACACCGGGGAGCTGTTTTTT. The chain has TRBV2 and TRBJ2-2, with D hard to call. The CDR3 has 15 residues. Deletions cut 2 bases from V and 0 bases from J, with 7 bases between. CDR1 and CDR2 from the germline V gene are SNHLY and FYNNEI.

This clone has at least ten counts. The gene calls are TRBV6-5 and TRBJ2-7; TRBD1 aligns across 7 bases. Germline CDR1 MNHEY, CDR2 SVGAGI. The CDR3 sequence is 15 residues long. With 6 bases clipped from V and 5 bases from J, the junction kept 13 bases outside the gene matches. This CDR3 is CASSRRTGRLHEQYF. CDR3 DNA: TGTGCCAGCAGCCGGAGGACAGGTCGGCTTCACGAGCAGTACTTC.

This clone was observed a handful of times. Other DNA sequences in the same sample also yield this CDR3. The chain joins TRBV10-3 to TRBJ2-7; 7 nucleotides align to TRBD1. The germline gives CDR1 ENHRY, CDR2 SYGVKD. V trimming: 6 bases; J trimming: 5 bases; junction bases outside the gene matches: 4. The CDR3 totals 12 residues. The CDR3 DNA is TGTGCCATCAGGACAGGGTCCGACGAGCAGTACTTC. This translates into CAIRTGSDEQYF.

The count of this clone is one. The chain links TRBV4-2 to TRBJ1-4; D possibly corresponds to TRBD1 (5 bases). This CDR3 comprises 15 residues. V lost 0 bases and J lost 7, with 12 bases in between. In germline, CDR1 is LGHNA, CDR2 YNFKEQ. CDR3 region: CASSQDRQGFEKLFF. CDR3 nucleotides: TGTGCCAGCAGCCAAGATAGGCAGGGCTTTGAAAAACTGTTTTTT.

Only a few counts were recorded for this clone. The genes are TRBV5-1 and TRBJ1-1, with D possibly being TRBD1 (6 bases). This CDR3 has 15 residues. Germline V gene lookup returns CDR1 SGHRS and CDR2 YFSETQ. V was trimmed by 1 base and J by 6 bases, leaving 16 bases between them. CDR3 in DNA: TGCGCCAGCAGCTTGCCCAGGGGCGTAACCCCTGAAGCTTTCTTT. As protein: CASSLPRGVTPEAFF.

J is TRBJ2-3 and V is TRBV9; maybe TRBD2 (7 bases). V lost 0 bases and J 4 bases, leaving 15 bases between the germline ends. Germline V gives CDR1 SGDLS, CDR2 YYNGEE. The CDR3 loop spans 16 amino acids. The DNA for the CDR3 is TGTGCCAGCAGCGTAGGGGCCGGGGGGCCGTCAGATACGCAGTATTTT. Protein product: CASSVGAGGPSDTQYF.

This chain links TRBV4-1 with TRBJ2-4; 8 positions match TRBD2. Germline CDR1 MGHRA, CDR2 YSYEKL. The CDR3 totals 17 residues. With 4 bases clipped from V and 7 bases from J, the junction kept 15 bases outside the gene matches. CDR3 sequence: CASSLLWGSGKINIQYF. In DNA, the CDR3 is TGCGCCAGCAGCCTTCTGTGGGGTAGCGGGAAAATTAACATTCAGTACTTC.

In its sample, this clone was seen a few times. J is TRBJ2-7 and V is TRBV11-2; D ambiguous. Germline CDR1 SGHAT, CDR2 FQNNGV. V was shortened by 3 bases and J by 2 bases, with 11 bases between the two germline ends. The CDR3 runs 14 residues. The DNA of the CDR3 is TGTGCCAGCAGCTTTTTGGCAGTTGCCTACGAGCAGTACTTC. The encoded protein is CASSFLAVAYEQYF.

This clone has a handful of counts. The chain links TRBV10-3 to TRBJ2-7; D may be TRBD2 (7 bases). Trimming stripped 6 bases from V and 6 bases from J, with 15 bases between. CDR1 and CDR2 from the germline V gene are ENHRY and SYGVKD. The CDR3 runs to 13 residues. CDR3 sequence: CAIRTNREGEQYF. CDR3 sequence (DNA): TGTGCCATCAGGACAAACAGGGAGGGCGAGCAGTACTTC.

In this sample, this clone turned up a few times. The chain carries TRBV18 and TRBJ2-1, with a tentative D call TRBD2 (6 bases). The CDR3 consists of 15 residues. CDR1 and CDR2 (germline): KGHSH, LQKENI. The V and J ends lost 5 bases and 2 bases respectively, with 13 bases between them. DNA of the CDR3: TGTGCCAGCTCAGCTAGCGTGGGGACCTACAATGAGCAGTTCTTC. Residues: CASSASVGTYNEQFF. The full variable domain, with the rest looked up from reference TRBV18 and TRBJ2-1, is NAGVMQNPRHLVRRRGQEARLRCSPMKGHSHVYWYRQLPEEGLKFMVYLQKENIIDESGMPKERFSAEFPKEGPSILRIQQVVRGDSAAYFCASSASVGTYNEQFFGPGTRLTVL.

This rearrangement joins TRBV9 to TRBJ1-5, with TRBD1 as a possible D gene (5 bases). The germline V gene encodes CDR1 SGDLS and CDR2 YYNGEE. This CDR3 region has 14 residues. V lost 3 bases and J 6 bases, leaving 13 bases between the germline ends. The CDR3: CASSAHSDSQPQHF. The CDR3 bases are TGTGCCAGCAGCGCCCACTCCGACAGTCAGCCCCAGCATTTT.

The rearrangement links TRBV30 to TRBJ1-1; possible D gene TRBD1, 5 bases. Trimming stripped 0 bases from V and 3 bases from J, with 14 bases between. The CDR3 contains 15 residues. Germline V lookup: CDR1 GTSNPN, CDR2 SVGIG (reference sequence). The CDR3 DNA is TGTGCCTGGAGTGTTATGGGGGGTGTGTACACTGAAGCTTTCTTT. Amino acid sequence: CAWSVMGGVYTEAFF.

The chain is built from TRBV19 and TRBJ1-2, with D unresolved. The CDR3 runs to 13 residues. The V end lost 3 bases, the J end lost 8 bases, and 13 bases lay between the germline ends. CDR1 and CDR2 (germline): LNHDA, SQIVND (reference sequence). CDR3 amino acids: CASSIGARQGYTF. In nucleotides, the CDR3 is TGTGCCAGTAGTATCGGAGCCCGTCAGGGCTACACCTTC.

V and J are TRBV5-1 and TRBJ2-3; no clear D. Germline lookup yields CDR1 SGHRS and CDR2 YFSETQ. This CDR3 contains 16 residues. Trimming cost V 3 bases and J 0 bases, with 14 bases left between them. This CDR3 is CASSSHSISSTDTQYF. CDR3 DNA sequence: TGCGCCAGCAGCTCTCACAGCATTTCTAGCACAGATACGCAGTATTTT. The full variable domain, in which reference TRBV5-1 and TRBJ2-3 provide the parts outside the CDR3, is KAGVTQTPRYLIKTRGQQVTLSCSPISGHRSVSWYQQTPGQGLQFLFEYFSETQRNKGNFPGRFSGRQFSNSRSEMNVSTLELGDSALYLCASSSHSISSTDTQYFGPGTRLTVL.

This clone was found a few times. The chain joins TRBV7-2 to TRBJ1-6; D is unresolved. The CDR3 is 16 residues long. V lost 6 bases and J lost 6, with 18 bases in between. CDR1 is SGHTA, CDR2 FQGNSA, per germline. The CDR3 protein is CASRSEGGGFNSPLHF. In nucleotides, the CDR3 is TGTGCCAGCAGGTCTGAGGGTGGAGGTTTTAATTCACCCCTCCACTTT.

This chain's CDR3 is CTSSQDLGWAGGMDQPQHF. In nucleotides, the CDR3 is TGCACCAGCAGCCAAGATCTAGGGTGGGCAGGGGGCATGGATCAGCCCCAGCATTTT. The V and J genes are TRBV1 and TRBJ1-5; the table calls TRBD1, which could not be checked here. TRBV1 corresponds to a pseudogene. The CDR3 loop spans 19 amino acids.